A selection of T cell receptor beta chains follows, all from one sample in a study of blood T cell repertoires in COVID-19. Sequencing was performed with immunoSEQ multiplex PCR; in TCRdb, only in-frame clones are kept and a portion is missing. The data hold 150,000 to 200,000 clones, with more than 65% observed a single time. Sequenced material: PBMCs or T cells enriched from blood (not recorded which). These receptors were collected from a man between 50 and 59 years old who had recovered from COVID-19. Each CDR3 is given without its conserved first and last residue.

ASISGGASYEQY	TRBV7-2
ATSRLRGQGNQPQH	TRBV15
ASSQASGNTIY	TRBV14
ASSSTQGTSYNEQF	TRBV5-4
ASSPTSGVETQY	TRBV5-1
ASTDRVHYNSPLH	TRBV2
ASSALNTEAF	TRBV2
ASSARAGSTYEQY	TRBV9
ASSIVNRGHEQY	TRBV27
AWSAPGGRPNYGYT	TRBV30
ASSSQEGSNQPQH	TRBV19
ATSPRGGRSYNSPLH	TRBV28
ASSRTDSTNEKLF	TRBV5-1
ASSRQDRGDYGYT	TRBV19
ASRPGRTDTQY	TRBV28
ASRANSGGNQPQH	TRBV27
ASSPTPLSGGAGTQY	TRBV5-5